This T cell receptor beta chain was sequenced during a study of shared clonotypes between healthy human individuals. Germline V lookup: CDR1 SNHLY, CDR2 FYNNEI. This CDR3 has 14 amino acids. With V trimmed by 2 bases and J by 7 bases, 4 bases remained unmatched. Sequencing was performed with immunoSEQ multiplex PCR; in TCRdb, only in-frame clones are kept and a portion is missing. The sample has more than 450,000 clones; approximately 85% are singletons. The specimen sequenced was PBMCs. The sequence came from a woman in her 40s in good health. Some clones in this sample may be carry-over from other donors' samples. The chain employs TRBV2 and TRBJ2-1, with 8 bases aligning to TRBD1. The CDR3 DNA reads as TGTGCCAGCAGTGAACAGGGGGCGGTTAATGAGCAGTTCTTC. Amino acids: CASSEQGAVNEQFF.